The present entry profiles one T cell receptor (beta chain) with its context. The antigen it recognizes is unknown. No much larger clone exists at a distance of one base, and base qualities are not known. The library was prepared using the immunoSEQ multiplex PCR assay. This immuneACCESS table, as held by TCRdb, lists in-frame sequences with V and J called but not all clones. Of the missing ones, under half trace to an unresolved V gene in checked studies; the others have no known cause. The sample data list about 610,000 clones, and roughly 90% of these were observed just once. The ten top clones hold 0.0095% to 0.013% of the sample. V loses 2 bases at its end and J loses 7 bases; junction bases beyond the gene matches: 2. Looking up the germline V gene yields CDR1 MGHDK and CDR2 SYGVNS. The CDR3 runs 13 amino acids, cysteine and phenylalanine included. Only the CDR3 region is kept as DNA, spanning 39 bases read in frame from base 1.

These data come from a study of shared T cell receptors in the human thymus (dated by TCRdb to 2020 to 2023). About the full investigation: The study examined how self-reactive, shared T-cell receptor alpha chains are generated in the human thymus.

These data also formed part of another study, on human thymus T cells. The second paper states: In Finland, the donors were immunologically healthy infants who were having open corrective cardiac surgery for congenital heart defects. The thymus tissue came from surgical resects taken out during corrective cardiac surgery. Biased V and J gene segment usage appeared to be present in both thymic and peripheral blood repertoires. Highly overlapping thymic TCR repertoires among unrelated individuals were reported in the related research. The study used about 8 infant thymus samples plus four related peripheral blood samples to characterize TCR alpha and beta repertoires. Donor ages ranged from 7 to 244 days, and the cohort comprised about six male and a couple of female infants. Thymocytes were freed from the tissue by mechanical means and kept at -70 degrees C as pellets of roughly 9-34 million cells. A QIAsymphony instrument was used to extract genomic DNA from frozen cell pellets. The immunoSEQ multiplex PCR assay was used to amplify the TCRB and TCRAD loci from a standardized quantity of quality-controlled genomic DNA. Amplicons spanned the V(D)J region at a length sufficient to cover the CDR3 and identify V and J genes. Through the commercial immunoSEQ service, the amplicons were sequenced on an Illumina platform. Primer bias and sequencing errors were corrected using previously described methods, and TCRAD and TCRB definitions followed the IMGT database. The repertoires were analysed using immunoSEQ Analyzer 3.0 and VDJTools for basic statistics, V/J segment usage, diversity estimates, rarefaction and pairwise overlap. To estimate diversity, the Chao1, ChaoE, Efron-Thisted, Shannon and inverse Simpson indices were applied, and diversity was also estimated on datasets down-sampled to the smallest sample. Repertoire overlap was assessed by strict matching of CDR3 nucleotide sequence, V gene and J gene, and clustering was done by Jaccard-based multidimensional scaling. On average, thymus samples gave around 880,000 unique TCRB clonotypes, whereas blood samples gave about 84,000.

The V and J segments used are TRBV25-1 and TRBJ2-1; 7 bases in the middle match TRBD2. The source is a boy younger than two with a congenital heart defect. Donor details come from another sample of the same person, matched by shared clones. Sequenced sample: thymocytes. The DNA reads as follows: TGTGCCAGCAGTGAACGCGGGAGAAATGAGCAGTTCTTC. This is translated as CASSERGRNEQFF.